A single sample gave rise to the 21 T cell receptor beta chains below, sequenced in a study of blood T cell repertoires in COVID-19. Profiling relied on immunoSEQ multiplex PCR, and the TCRdb table lists in-frame clones only, not all of them. The data show around 70,000 clones, around 90% seen once. Sequenced sample: peripheral blood. Every receptor here comes from a human donor in a cohort sampled during active COVID-19.

The J gene is TRBJ1-5, the V gene TRBV5-1; no definite D call. The germline V gene encodes CDR1 SGHRS and CDR2 YFSETQ. Trimming left V 4 bases short and J 6 bases short, with 20 bases between. The CDR3 spans 16 residues. The CDR3 DNA reads as TGCGCCAGCAGCCCCCTCTGGGCTACCAAGAGTCAGCCCCAGCATTTT. It codes for CASSPLWATKSQPQHF.

The chain recombines TRBV7-9 with TRBJ1-1; a weak D match, TRBD1 (5 bases). Germline CDR1 SEHNR, CDR2 FQNEAQ (reference sequence). There are 14 residues in the CDR3. V was clipped by 5 bases and J by 8 bases, with 18 bases between them. CDR3 sequence: CASSTRDGNTEAFF. CDR3 coding DNA: TGTGCCAGCAGCACGCGGGACGGCAATACCGAAGCTTTCTTT.

The rearrangement uses TRBV9 and TRBJ2-7; 8 nucleotides align to TRBD1. The CDR3 is made up of 15 amino acids. Trimming took 0 bases from V and 4 from J; bases not matched to a gene: 6. CDR1 and CDR2 from the germline V gene are SGDLS and YYNGEE. CDR3: CASSVGGTGVYEQYF. CDR3 DNA: TGTGCCAGCAGCGTAGGAGGGACAGGTGTTTACGAGCAGTACTTC.

The gene calls are TRBV7-8 and TRBJ1-5, with D perhaps matching TRBD1 (5 bases). Germline CDR1 is SGHVS and CDR2 is FQNEAQ. CDR3 size: 15 residues. Trimming cost V 0 bases and J 7 bases, with 13 bases left between them. CDR3 bases: TGTGCCAGCAGCTTAGCGGAGGGGATGGGGCAGCCCCAGCATTTT. This codes for CASSLAEGMGQPQHF.

J is TRBJ2-2 and V is TRBV10-1, with 8 bases identical to TRBD1. The length of the CDR3 is 19 residues. Germline V CDR1 and CDR2: WNHNN, SYGVQD (reference sequence). The trim removed 2 bases at V and 5 bases at J, leaving 16 bases unmatched. This CDR3 is CASSEGEGSGQGRTGELFF. Written as DNA, the CDR3 is TGCGCCAGCAGTGAGGGCGAGGGTTCTGGACAGGGTCGAACCGGGGAGCTGTTTTTT.

The chain uses TRBV28 and TRBJ2-2; possible D gene TRBD1, 5 bases. This CDR3 comprises 14 residues. V was clipped by 5 bases and J by 4 bases, with 11 bases between them. Germline CDR1 reads MDHEN; CDR2 reads SYDVKM. The DNA for the CDR3 is TGTGCCAGCAGTCCACCAGGGTCCACCGGGGAGCTGTTTTTT. This gives the protein CASSPPGSTGELFF.

The CDR3 is CASSQEAAVSYEQYF. The CDR3 DNA reads TGTGCCAGCAGCCAAGAGGCGGCGGTCTCCTACGAGCAGTACTTC. The V gene is TRBV3-1 (or the pseudogene TRBV3-2), the J gene TRBJ2-7; no reliable D call. Trimming stripped 0 bases from V and 0 bases from J, with 9 bases between. This CDR3 is built from 15 residues. Germline CDR1 and CDR2: LGHDT and YNNKEL (reference sequence).

The J gene is TRBJ2-7, the V gene TRBV5-6, with D unresolved. From germline, CDR1 is SGHDT and CDR2 YYEEEE. The V gene lost 3 bases and the J gene lost 5 bases, with 6 bases spanning the gap. The CDR3 runs 11 residues. The CDR3 is CASSYTDEQYF. As DNA, the CDR3 is TGTGCCAGCAGCTATACGGACGAGCAGTACTTC.

The rearrangement joins TRBV5-1 to TRBJ1-4; D remains ambiguous. The V and J ends lost 4 bases and 7 bases respectively, with 11 bases between them. Germline CDR1 reads SGHRS; CDR2 reads YFSETQ. The CDR3 is 13 amino acids. CDR3 sequence: CASSPGEPEKLFF. In DNA, the CDR3 is TGCGCCAGCAGCCCCGGAGAACCTGAAAAACTGTTTTTT.

As for this clone: The identical CDR3 is also encoded by other nucleotide sequences in the sample. The gene calls are TRBV6-1 and TRBJ2-5; 7 bases match TRBD1. The CDR3 consists of 13 residues. The J segment lost 2 bases and the V segment lost 3 bases, leaving 0 bases of the junction unmatched. The germline V gene encodes CDR1 MNHNS and CDR2 SASEGT. The CDR3 DNA reads TGTGCCAGCAGTGAGGGACAGCAAGAGACCCAGTACTTC. This encodes CASSEGQQETQYF.

V usage is TRBV19 and J usage is TRBJ1-5; D ambiguous. V was shortened by 10 bases and J by 5 bases, with 9 bases between the two germline ends. The germline V gene has CDR1 LNHDA and CDR2 SQIVND (reference sequence). The CDR3 loop spans 11 amino acids. The CDR3 nucleotides are TGTGCCACCGGGAATTATCAGCCCCAGCATTTT. It is translated as CATGNYQPQHF.

A note on this clone: The sample has other DNA sequences that encode this CDR3 too. This chain uses TRBV5-1 with TRBJ2-5, with D possibly being TRBD1 (6 bases). Germline lookup yields CDR1 SGHRS and CDR2 YFSETQ. CDR3 length: 15 amino acids. V gave up 0 bases and J gave up 2 bases, with 11 bases separating them. CDR3 amino acids: CASSLEGVGQETQYF. The CDR3 bases are TGCGCCAGCAGCTTGGAGGGGGTGGGGCAAGAGACCCAGTACTTC.

The CDR3, as DNA: TGTGCCAGCAGTGAGGCCGGCGGGGAAAACATTCAGTACTTC. It is translated as CASSEAGGENIQYF. V is TRBV6-6 and J is TRBJ2-4; possible D gene TRBD2, 6 bases. The CDR3 consists of 14 residues. V lost 5 bases and J 5 bases, leaving 13 bases between the germline ends. Germline CDR1 MNHNY, CDR2 SVGAGI (reference sequence).

This chain links TRBV7-6 with TRBJ2-5, with D maybe TRBD1 (6 bases). The germline CDR1 and CDR2 sequences are SGHVS and FNYEAQ. The ends were cut back, 5 bases at V and 3 bases at J, with 13 bases in the middle. This CDR3 has 14 amino acids. The CDR3 region is CASSVVSGEETQYF. As DNA, the CDR3 is TGTGCCAGCAGCGTAGTTTCAGGGGAAGAGACCCAGTACTTC.

The chain carries TRBV5-5 and TRBJ2-5; 7 bases line up with TRBD2. The junction had 12 bases not matched to a gene; V was cut back by 2 bases and J by 5 bases. The CDR3 is 16 amino acids. The V gene's germline CDR1 is SGHKS and CDR2 YYEKEE (reference sequence). The DNA for the CDR3 is TGTGCCAGCAGCTTACGGGAGACTTACGGGGGGGAGACCCAGTACTTC. Protein sequence: CASSLRETYGGETQYF. Complete variable domain (other parts from reference TRBV5-5 and TRBJ2-5): DAGVTQSPTHLIKTRGQQVTLRCSPISGHKSVSWYQQVLGQGPQFIFQYYEKEERGRGNFPDRFSARQFPNYSSELNVNALLLGDSALYLCASSLRETYGGETQYFGPGTRLLVL.

The chain carries TRBV6-2 or TRBV6-3 and TRBJ2-7; 7 bases are a match to TRBD2. The CDR3 is 15 residues long. CDR1 and CDR2 (germline): MNHEY, SVGEGT. With 2 bases clipped from V and 2 bases from J, the junction kept 6 bases outside the gene matches. The CDR3 region is CASSYRRERTYEQYF. In nucleotides, the CDR3 is TGTGCCAGCAGTTACAGGCGGGAGAGGACCTACGAGCAGTACTTC.

The chain has TRBV18 and TRBJ1-3; D perhaps matches TRBD1 (5 bases). With 0 bases removed from V and 4 bases from J, the gap between germline ends came to 16 bases. Germline V gene data show CDR1 as KGHSH and CDR2 as LQKENI. The CDR3 totals 17 residues. CDR3 loop: CASSPPRTGNYGNTIYF. DNA for the CDR3: TGTGCCAGCTCACCACCGCGCACAGGCAATTACGGAAACACCATATATTTT.

This chain connects TRBV9 to TRBJ2-1; 8 positions match TRBD2. The CDR3 totals 19 residues. V dropped 0 bases and J dropped 4; count of bases not matched to a gene: 15. Looked up from germline, CDR1 is SGDLS and CDR2 is YYNGEE. DNA of the CDR3: TGTGCCAGCAGCGTAGGTACGAGCGGGAGTGGCCTTTGGTACAATGAGCAGTTCTTC. Encoded protein: CASSVGTSGSGLWYNEQFF.

This clone occurred once. The chain employs TRBV5-1 and TRBJ2-3; D not resolved. V gave up 0 bases and J gave up 1 base, with 9 bases separating them. This CDR3 has 15 amino acids. Germline CDR1 reads SGHRS; CDR2 reads YFSETQ. The CDR3 is CASSLGASGTDTQYF. The CDR3 bases are TGCGCCAGCAGCTTGGGCGCCTCCGGCACAGATACGCAGTATTTT.

The chain's CDR3 is CASSESRGENTEAFF. CDR3 in DNA: TGCGCCAGCAGTGAGTCTCGGGGGGAGAACACTGAAGCTTTCTTT. The chain has TRBV10-2 and TRBJ1-1; a possible D gene is TRBD1 (5 bases). Germline V gives CDR1 WSHSY, CDR2 SAAADI. The CDR3 has 15 residues. Between the trimmed V and J ends, which lost 0 bases and 1 base, there was a span of 9 bases.

This chain links TRBV6-5 with TRBJ2-7; 8 nucleotides agree with TRBD2. Germline V gene data show CDR1 as MNHEY and CDR2 as SVGAGI. The CDR3 has 14 amino acids. Trimming at V came to 2 bases and at J to 3 bases, leaving 3 bases not matched to a gene. The CDR3 DNA reads as TGTGCCAGCAGTTACGGACTAGCAGGCTACGAGCAGTACTTC. Its translation is CASSYGLAGYEQYF.